Presented here are 9 T cell receptor beta chains from one specimen sequenced in a study of blood T cell repertoires in COVID-19. Method: immunoSEQ multiplex PCR; TCRdb's copy keeps in-frame clones and lacks some. The sample carries 52,000 or so clones, 90% to 95% recorded once. Sequencing was carried out using peripheral blood. These receptors came from a woman of 80 years or more with acute or convalescent COVID-19.

The chain employs TRBV7-2 and TRBJ1-5, with D tentatively TRBD1 (6 bases). With 2 bases removed from V and 0 bases from J, the gap between germline ends came to 17 bases. CDR1 SGHTA and CDR2 FQGNSA come from the germline V gene. This CDR3 has 18 amino acids. CDR3 DNA sequence: TGTGCCAGCAGCTTAAGAACAGGGCCGACATATAGCAATCAGCCCCAGCATTTT. Translating it yields CASSLRTGPTYSNQPQHF.

The chain is built from TRBV9 and TRBJ2-2; D is undetermined. Per germline, CDR1 SGDLS and CDR2 YYNGEE. CDR3 length equals 14 residues. The V and J ends lost 1 base and 7 bases respectively, with 11 bases between them. CDR3 sequence (DNA): TGTGCCAGCAGCGTATCGCGGATAGGCGGGGAGCTGTTTTTT. Amino acid sequence: CASSVSRIGGELFF.

The chain links TRBV7-9 to TRBJ2-1; the match to TRBD2 covers 13 bases. This CDR3 is 15 amino acids long. The germline V gene encodes CDR1 SEHNR and CDR2 FQNEAQ (reference sequence). J gave up 12 bases and V 5 bases, and 10 bases lay outside the gene matches. As DNA, the CDR3 is TGTGCCAGCAGCACCGGGACTAGCGGGGTCCTCGGGCAGTTCTTC. Translation gives CASSTGTSGVLGQFF.

The table lists this clone with a few counts. V gene TRBV7-2 combines with J gene TRBJ2-1, with 8 nucleotides matching TRBD2. Per the germline V gene, CDR1 is SGHTA and CDR2 is FQGNSA. V lost 1 base and J lost 5; bases outside the gene matches: 4. The length of the CDR3 is 15 residues. The CDR3 sequence is CASSLVAGGNNEQFF. As DNA, the CDR3 is TGTGCCAGCAGCTTAGTGGCGGGAGGAAACAATGAGCAGTTCTTC. Full variable domain (missing parts from reference TRBV7-2 and TRBJ2-1): GAGVSQSPSNKVTEKGKDVELRCDPISGHTALYWYRQSLGQGLEFLIYFQGNSAPDKSGLPSDRFSAERTGGSVSTLTIQRTQQEDSAVYLCASSLVAGGNNEQFFGPGTRLTVL.

This chain connects TRBV18 to TRBJ1-1; a possible D gene is TRBD1 (5 bases). V was shortened by 6 bases and J by 4 bases, with 18 bases between the two germline ends. The CDR3 has 15 residues. The germline V gene has CDR1 KGHSH and CDR2 LQKENI. The CDR3 coding sequence is TGTGCCAGCTCTCCCAGGGAGGCGTGGGGCACTGAAGCTTTCTTT. Residues: CASSPREAWGTEAFF.

V is TRBV7-9 and J is TRBJ2-7; a possible D gene is TRBD2 (6 bases). The CDR3 loop spans 13 amino acids. Trimming removed 1 base from V and 6 bases from J, with 10 bases in between. Germline CDR1 and CDR2: SEHNR and FQNEAQ (reference sequence). CDR3 nucleotides: TGTGCCAGCAGCTTAGTCATGGGGGGCGAGCAGTACTTC. Encoded protein: CASSLVMGGEQYF.

The rearrangement uses TRBV5-4 and TRBJ2-3; D not resolved. V gave up 1 base and J gave up 0 bases, with 9 bases separating them. Per germline, CDR1 SGHNT and CDR2 YYREEE (reference sequence). CDR3 size: 15 residues. CDR3 sequence: CASSLSHGSTDTQYF. In DNA, the CDR3 is TGTGCCAGCAGCTTGTCCCACGGGAGCACAGATACGCAGTATTTT. The variable domain in full, with the rest retrieved from reference TRBV5-4 and TRBJ2-3, is ETGVTQSPTHLIKTRGQQVTLRCSSQSGHNTVSWYQQALGQGPQFIFQYYREEENGRGNFPPRFSGLQFPNYSSELNVNALELDDSALYLCASSLSHGSTDTQYFGPGTRLTVL.

The chain combines TRBV5-4 with TRBJ1-1, with 10 bases that match TRBD1. This CDR3 has 14 residues. J lost 5 bases, V lost 4 bases, and 5 bases had no gene match. The germline gives CDR1 SGHNT, CDR2 YYREEE (reference sequence). The CDR3 sequence is CASSPWTGGTEAFF. CDR3 sequence (DNA): TGTGCCAGCAGCCCCTGGACAGGGGGAACTGAAGCTTTCTTT.

V gene TRBV29-1 combines with J gene TRBJ2-3; 9 positions agree with TRBD2. The CDR3 is 15 residues long. The J segment lost 5 bases and the V segment lost 1 base, leaving 7 bases of the junction unmatched. In germline, CDR1 is SQVTM, CDR2 ANQGSEA. Here the CDR3 DNA reads TGCAGCGTTGAAGGGTTAGCGGGAGTCAGAGATACGCAGTATTTT. Residues: CSVEGLAGVRDTQYF.